This record looks at one T cell receptor (beta chain) sequence and its context. Its target is unknown. This sample was taken from a study of persistence of HIV-infected CD4 T cells. The CDR3 is 14 amino acids. CDR1 is MNHEY and CDR2 is SMNVEV in the germline V gene (reference sequence). Trimming took 5 bases from V and 0 from J, leaving 8 bases between them. This was the immunoSEQ version 4 assay in survey mode. Produced via immunoSEQ multiplex PCR; TCRdb's table is partial and in-frame only. The sample gives around 40,000 clones, roughly 90% of which show up once; approximately 1% is in the top ten. Anti-CD3/anti-CD28 beads served as a nonspecific positive control stimulus. Sorting of responding CD4+ T cells relied on upregulated CD40 ligand together with CD69.

V and J are TRBV27 and TRBJ2-4; D not resolved. This clonotype was sampled from an adult man with HIV who was CMV-seropositive. The specimen comprised CD4+ T cells sorted from PBMCs after roughly 18-hour stimulation, sampled from a patient who received antiretroviral therapy. CDR3 nucleotides: TGTGCCAGCAGTCAAACAGTAGCCAAAAACATTCAGTACTTC. This codes for CASSQTVAKNIQYF.